This entry lists 30 T cell receptor beta chains sequenced from one sample in a study of blood T cell repertoires in COVID-19. The assay was immunoSEQ multiplex PCR, and TCRdb's table has in-frame clones only and misses some. The table shows about 240,000 clones, with roughly 80% occurring only once. Sequencing was performed on peripheral blood. The receptors originated from a woman older than 75 with acute or convalescent COVID-19.

The rearrangement links TRBV28 to TRBJ1-6; TRBD1 is a possible D gene (6 bases). The CDR3 length is 13 residues. CDR1 and CDR2 (germline): MDHEN, SYDVKM. The germline V and J ends were trimmed by 8 bases and 9 bases, with 14 bases remaining between them. The CDR3 DNA sequence: TGTGCCAGCGAGAACAGGGTGCGTTCACCCCTCCACTTT. It encodes CASENRVRSPLHF.

This chain uses TRBV3-1 (or the pseudogene TRBV3-2) with TRBJ1-2; a weak D match, TRBD1 (6 bases). Germline V CDR1 and CDR2: LGHDT, YNNKEL (reference sequence). This CDR3 is 16 amino acids long. V lost 4 bases to trimming and J lost 3 bases, with 18 bases between them. CDR3 bases: TGTGCCAGCAGCCTAGGCCCATCCCAGGGGTACTATGGCTACACCTTC. Amino acid sequence: CASSLGPSQGYYGYTF.

J is TRBJ2-7 and V is TRBV27, with 7 bases aligning to TRBD1. J gave up 4 bases and V 8 bases, and 11 bases lay outside the gene matches. The CDR3 runs 14 residues. Germline V gene data show CDR1 as MNHEY and CDR2 as SMNVEV (reference sequence). The CDR3: CASSPGRGRYEQYF. CDR3 nucleotide sequence: TGTGCCAGCTCCCCGGGCAGGGGGAGATACGAGCAGTACTTC.

This clone was detected only a few times. The rearrangement links TRBV6-5 to TRBJ1-2, with D tentatively TRBD1 (5 bases). Trimming took 7 bases from V and 6 from J, leaving 12 bases between them. This CDR3 is 12 amino acids long. The germline V gene encodes CDR1 MNHEY and CDR2 SVGAGI. The CDR3 here is CASTSVGHGYTF. DNA of the CDR3: TGTGCCAGCACCTCGGTGGGGCATGGCTACACCTTC.

The chain joins TRBV7-9 to TRBJ1-4; 7 bases are a match to TRBD1. V dropped 0 bases and J dropped 8; count of bases not matched to a gene: 3. Germline V gives CDR1 SEHNR, CDR2 FQNEAQ (reference sequence). This CDR3 is built from 14 residues. The CDR3 spells CASSLAGTEEKLFF. The CDR3 DNA is TGTGCCAGCAGCTTAGCAGGGACAGAGGAAAAACTGTTTTTT.

This chain connects TRBV7-9 to TRBJ2-5; TRBD1 matches at 8 bases. Germline CDR1 is SEHNR and CDR2 is FQNEAQ (reference sequence). J was trimmed by 5 bases and V by 5 bases; bases with no gene match: 7. The length of the CDR3 is 14 residues. CDR3 sequence: CASSQQGVGETQYF. In DNA form, the CDR3 reads TGTGCCAGCAGCCAACAGGGGGTAGGGGAGACCCAGTACTTC.

This clone was observed a single time. The rearrangement uses TRBV28 and TRBJ1-1; possible D gene TRBD1, 5 bases. Germline V gene data show CDR1 as MDHEN and CDR2 as SYDVKM. CDR3 length: 14 amino acids. V shed 2 bases and J shed 1 base, with 8 bases lying between them. This CDR3 is CASSLAGQNTEAFF. CDR3 nucleotide sequence: TGTGCCAGCAGTTTAGCAGGGCAGAACACTGAAGCTTTCTTT.

The V and J genes are TRBV5-1 and TRBJ2-3, with D perhaps matching TRBD1 (5 bases). Trimming removed 0 bases at V and 1 base at J, with 12 bases between. Germline V CDR1 and CDR2: SGHRS, YFSETQ. This CDR3 region has 16 residues. CDR3 residues: CASSLAPRVRTDTQYF. The CDR3 nucleotides are TGCGCCAGCAGCTTGGCCCCCAGGGTCCGCACAGATACGCAGTATTTT. Supplemented by reference TRBV5-1 and TRBJ2-3, the full variable domain reads KAGVTQTPRYLIKTRGQQVTLSCSPISGHRSVSWYQQTPGQGLQFLFEYFSETQRNKGNFPGRFSGRQFSNSRSEMNVSTLELGDSALYLCASSLAPRVRTDTQYFGPGTRLTVL.

V and J are TRBV9 and TRBJ1-3, with no clear D. V dropped 4 bases and J dropped 4 bases, with 24 bases sitting between them. The germline V gene has CDR1 SGDLS and CDR2 YYNGEE. The CDR3 has 18 amino acids. For the CDR3, the DNA is TGTGCCAGCAGCCGCACCCCGAACCTCGGCGGTCGGGGAAACACCATATATTTT. This translates into CASSRTPNLGGRGNTIYF.

The chain has TRBV18 and TRBJ2-7, with TRBD1 identical over 7 bases. The CDR3 covers 13 residues. V shed 4 bases, J shed 7 bases, and the junction held 7 bases outside the gene matches. The germline CDR1 and CDR2 sequences are KGHSH and LQKENI. The CDR3 is CASSLYQGEEQYF. The CDR3, as DNA: TGTGCCAGCTCACTTTACCAGGGGGAGGAGCAGTACTTC. The whole variable domain, remainder taken from reference TRBV18 and TRBJ2-7, is NAGVMQNPRHLVRRRGQEARLRCSPMKGHSHVYWYRQLPEEGLKFMVYLQKENIIDESGMPKERFSAEFPKEGPSILRIQQVVRGDSAAYFCASSLYQGEEQYFGPGTRLTVT.

The CDR3 here is CASSPSRTGNEFF. The CDR3 nucleotides read TGTGCCAGCAGCCCCAGCCGGACAGGGAATGAGTTCTTC. The chain has TRBV2 and TRBJ2-1; TRBD1 matches at 8 bases. The CDR3 is made up of 13 amino acids. Looked up from germline, CDR1 is SNHLY and CDR2 is FYNNEI. V dropped 6 bases and J dropped 14; count of bases not matched to a gene: 12.

The genes are TRBV12-3 or TRBV12-4 and TRBJ2-1; tentative D call: TRBD1 (5 bases). The CDR3 runs 13 residues. V was clipped by 6 bases and J by 10 bases, with 16 bases between them. The CDR3 is CASSRPSGWEQFF. The CDR3 DNA follows: TGTGCCAGCAGCCGACCCTCAGGGTGGGAGCAGTTCTTC.

The gene calls are TRBV11-2 and TRBJ1-3; 7 bases are a match to TRBD1. This CDR3 is 17 amino acids long. The V gene end was trimmed by 8 bases and the J gene end by 4 bases; junction bases not matched to a gene: 17. From germline, CDR1 is SGHAT and CDR2 FQNNGV. The CDR3 here is CASSPPRVGTAGNTIYF. The CDR3 nucleotides are TGTGCCAGCTCTCCCCCTAGAGTGGGGACAGCAGGAAACACCATATATTTT.

V usage is TRBV5-5 and J usage is TRBJ1-4; D is perhaps TRBD1 (6 bases). V was trimmed by 4 bases and J by 2 bases, leaving 12 bases between them. CDR1 and CDR2 (germline): SGHKS, YYEKEE (reference sequence). The CDR3 is 15 residues long. The CDR3 region has the DNA TGTGCCAGCAGCCCACAGGGCCTGACTAATGAAAAACTGTTTTTT. This codes for CASSPQGLTNEKLFF.

The chain couples TRBV3-1 (or the pseudogene TRBV3-2) to TRBJ2-3; 7 positions match TRBD2. CDR1 is LGHDT and CDR2 is YNNKEL in the germline V gene (reference sequence). V was clipped by 3 bases and J by 2 bases; unmatched bases: 8. The CDR3 runs 16 residues. The CDR3 nucleotides read TGTGCCAGCAGCCACCACCGGACTAGAACCACAGATACGCAGTATTTT. This sequence encodes CASSHHRTRTTDTQYF.

This clone qualifies as medium-sized (0.01 to 0.1%). This chain uses TRBV6-6 with TRBJ1-6, with 10 positions matching TRBD1. The V gene end was trimmed by 5 bases and the J gene end by 10 bases; junction bases not matched to a gene: 8. The length of the CDR3 is 15 residues. Germline V gives CDR1 MNHNY, CDR2 SVGAGI (reference sequence). CDR3 bases: TGTGCCAGCAGTCCCCCCGGGACAGGGGACTCACCCCTCCACTTT. Protein product: CASSPPGTGDSPLHF.

The genes are TRBV18 and TRBJ1-2; TRBD1 aligns across 8 bases. The V and J ends lost 6 bases and 6 bases, in that order; junction bases with no gene match: 15. The length of the CDR3 is 16 residues. Germline V lookup: CDR1 KGHSH, CDR2 LQKENI. DNA for the CDR3: TGTGCCAGCTCCCGAACAGGGGGTAATTATCAGAATGGCTACACCTTC. Its translation is CASSRTGGNYQNGYTF.

This chain uses TRBV28 with TRBJ1-2; TRBD1 matches at 7 bases. Trimming took 5 bases from V and 0 from J; bases not matched to a gene: 3. This CDR3 comprises 14 residues. Looked up from germline, CDR1 is MDHEN and CDR2 is SYDVKM. CDR3 coding DNA: TGTGCCAGCAGTGGGGGGACAGCTAACTATGGCTACACCTTC. As protein: CASSGGTANYGYTF.

The V gene is TRBV5-1, the J gene TRBJ1-2; D is possibly TRBD1 (6 bases). Germline-derived CDR1 and CDR2 are SGHRS and YFSETQ. CDR3 size: 17 residues. Trimming stripped 0 bases from V and 0 bases from J, with 15 bases between. CDR3 protein: CASSLVDSGLTNYGYTF. As DNA, the CDR3 is TGCGCCAGCAGCTTGGTGGACAGCGGACTTACTAACTATGGCTACACCTTC.

Comment on this clone: Other DNA sequences from this sample encode an identical CDR3 as well. The chain uses TRBV27 and TRBJ2-7, with D possibly being TRBD2 (7 bases). With 7 bases removed from V and 3 bases from J, the gap between germline ends came to 13 bases. Germline V gene sequence: CDR1 MNHEY, CDR2 SMNVEV (reference sequence). This CDR3 is 13 amino acids long. DNA for the CDR3: TGTGCCAGCATGGGGGGGGCTAGCTACGAGCAGTACTTC. Residues: CASMGGASYEQYF.

The gene calls are TRBV19 and TRBJ2-7; TRBD1 is a possible D gene (6 bases). Trimming pared 0 bases from V and 0 bases from J, leaving 9 bases between. From germline, CDR1 is LNHDA and CDR2 SQIVND (reference sequence). This CDR3 comprises 15 residues. CDR3 sequence: CASSIERTASYEQYF. In DNA form, the CDR3 reads TGTGCCAGTAGTATAGAGAGGACAGCCTCCTACGAGCAGTACTTC.

The V and J genes are TRBV3-1 (or the pseudogene TRBV3-2) and TRBJ2-7; 7 bases map to TRBD1. V lost 4 bases, J lost 5 bases, and 14 bases stayed unmatched. Looked up from germline, CDR1 is LGHDT and CDR2 is YNNKEL (reference sequence). The CDR3 contains 16 residues. The CDR3 protein is CASSLSHRGQGNEQYF. CDR3 bases: TGTGCCAGCAGCCTATCCCACAGGGGCCAAGGGAACGAGCAGTACTTC.

V is TRBV7-2 and J is TRBJ2-2; D unclear. The CDR3 totals 13 residues. V was shortened by 5 bases and J by 8 bases, with 12 bases between the two germline ends. Germline CDR1 reads SGHTA; CDR2 reads FQGNSA. The CDR3 DNA is TGTGCCAGCAGCCGCTCTGCAGGTGGGGAGCTGTTTTTT. It translates to CASSRSAGGELFF.

The V and J genes are TRBV3-1 (or the pseudogene TRBV3-2) and TRBJ2-2; 7 bases agree with TRBD2. The CDR3 spans 17 residues. Germline V gene lookup returns CDR1 LGHDT and CDR2 YNNKEL (reference sequence). J gave up 5 bases and V 1 base, and 10 bases lay outside the gene matches. The CDR3 loop reads CASSQVYLGGSTGELFF. In DNA form, the CDR3 reads TGTGCCAGCAGCCAAGTTTACCTCGGGGGGAGTACCGGGGAGCTGTTTTTT.

The chain uses TRBV6-1 and TRBJ1-4; TRBD1 is a possible D gene (6 bases). The CDR3 runs 14 residues. CDR1 is MNHNS and CDR2 is SASEGT in the germline V gene. V was trimmed by 2 bases and J by 6 bases, leaving 10 bases between them. CDR3 protein: CASSENRVDEKLFF. In nucleotides, the CDR3 is TGTGCCAGCAGTGAAAACAGGGTGGATGAAAAACTGTTTTTT.

This clone was recorded only once. Here the CDR3 reads CASSRGGNTGELFF. As DNA, the CDR3 is TGTGCCAGCAGCCGGGGAGGGAACACCGGGGAGCTGTTTTTT. The chain has TRBV2 and TRBJ2-2, with D possibly being TRBD2 (6 bases). CDR1 and CDR2 (germline): SNHLY, FYNNEI. V lost 6 bases to trimming and J lost 1 base, with 9 bases between them. The CDR3 has 14 residues.

This clone was counted a single time. This chain links TRBV7-2 with TRBJ2-3; 8 bases map to TRBD2. The trim removed 3 bases at V and 0 bases at J, leaving 2 bases unmatched. Per germline, CDR1 SGHTA and CDR2 FQGNSA. The CDR3 is 15 amino acids. The CDR3 region has the DNA TGTGCCAGCAGCTTCCGGGGGGGAAGCACAGATACGCAGTATTTT. Translated: CASSFRGGSTDTQYF.

The V gene is TRBV7-9, the J gene TRBJ1-1, with D perhaps matching TRBD1 (5 bases). Per germline, CDR1 SEHNR and CDR2 FQNEAQ (reference sequence). Trimming took off 5 bases at V and 3 bases at J, with 10 bases between the two ends. The CDR3 has 13 residues. In DNA form, the CDR3 reads TGTGCCAGCAGCCAAGGAGGGGACACTGAAGCTTTCTTT. It codes for CASSQGGDTEAFF.

The chain employs TRBV2 and TRBJ1-1; 9 bases match TRBD1. V lost 6 bases, J lost 1 base, and 9 bases stayed unmatched. This CDR3 has 16 amino acids. Germline V gene lookup returns CDR1 SNHLY and CDR2 FYNNEI. The CDR3 DNA reads TGTGCCAGCAGAGGGGCCCTGGGACAGGGGAACACTGAAGCTTTCTTT. Translating gives CASRGALGQGNTEAFF.

This chain uses TRBV2 with TRBJ1-6; TRBD1 aligns across 8 bases. The junction had 11 bases not matched to a gene; V was cut back by 6 bases and J by 10 bases. Germline V gene data show CDR1 as SNHLY and CDR2 as FYNNEI. The CDR3 length is 15 residues. The CDR3 loop reads CASSGQGLGGSPLHF. The CDR3 bases are TGTGCCAGCAGCGGACAGGGCCTCGGGGGGTCACCCCTCCACTTT.